This TCR beta chain was identified in a study of lymphopenia after photon versus proton radiotherapy. Worth noting for this clone: Antigen specificity is unknown.

Study-wide findings and caveats: Better survival with proton therapy was suggested as possible, not demonstrated. Proton therapy kept repertoires fairly stable, unlike photons, which gained effector/memory cells.

Trimming took 0 bases from V and 6 from J; bases not matched to a gene: 10. Germline V gene lookup returns CDR1 SGHRS and CDR2 YFSETQ. This CDR3 has 16 amino acids. Libraries were prepared by immunoSEQ multiplex PCR; TCRdb keeps only in-frame clonotypes and omits some of them. The sample holds fewer than 20,000 clones, roughly 90% seen once. This TCR was recovered from a woman between 40 and 55 years old with cholangiocarcinoma. This chain joins TRBV5-1 and TRBJ2-7; TRBD2 aligns across 9 bases. Source: peripheral blood, taken from a patient treated with photon-based radiotherapy. The CDR3 spells CASSLGASGISLEQYF. For the CDR3, the DNA is TGCGCCAGCAGCTTGGGAGCTAGCGGGATATCGCTCGAGCAGTACTTC.